The 7 T cell receptor beta chains reported below all come from one sample, sequenced in a study of CD8+ T cells in alopecia areata. As to treatment: oral pan-JAK inhibitor, 5-10 mg twice daily. RNA was isolated and reverse transcribed to cDNA, the sequencing template. Repertoires were generated with immunoSEQ multiplex PCR, while TCRdb's copy carries only in-frame clones and drops some. The sample contains 95,000 to 100,000 clones, 61% of which appear only once. The material was CD8+ T cells sorted from blood, obtained at week 4, from a patient treated with tofacitinib. All receptors come from a human donor with alopecia areata.

The rearrangement joins TRBV5-6 to TRBJ2-7; D possibly corresponds to TRBD2 (5 bases). The germline gives CDR1 SGHDT, CDR2 YYEEEE. Trimming pared 4 bases from V and 0 bases from J, leaving 8 bases between. The CDR3 contains 13 residues. The CDR3 bases are TGTGCCAGCAGCGGCGGGTCCTCCTACGAGCAGTACTTC. Translated: CASSGGSSYEQYF.

The chain uses TRBV28 and TRBJ2-5; 8 bases match TRBD1. This CDR3 is 14 amino acids long. V was clipped by 6 bases and J by 5 bases; unmatched bases: 8. The V gene's germline CDR1 is MDHEN and CDR2 SYDVKM. The CDR3 nucleotides are TGTGCCAGCAGCACACAGGGGGTGGGTGAGACCCAGTACTTC. Translation gives CASSTQGVGETQYF.

The genes are TRBV7-9 and TRBJ2-2; a possible D gene is TRBD1 (6 bases). The CDR3 covers 13 residues. The germline V gene has CDR1 SEHNR and CDR2 FQNEAQ (reference sequence). Trimming took 5 bases from V and 5 from J, leaving 9 bases between them. The CDR3 DNA is TGTGCCAGCAGCAGAACAGGGACCGGGGAGCTGTTTTTT. Translation: CASSRTGTGELFF.

The rearrangement links TRBV5-6 to TRBJ2-1; 13 bases are a match to TRBD2. Germline trimming cut 0 bases from V and 5 bases from J; bases unmatched to any gene: 8. There are 18 residues in the CDR3. CDR1 SGHDT and CDR2 YYEEEE come from the germline V gene. CDR3 amino acids: CASSLEGLAGLLHNEQFF. CDR3 in DNA: TGTGCCAGCAGCTTGGAGGGACTAGCGGGACTCCTCCACAATGAGCAGTTCTTC.

A single count supports this clone. The chain has TRBV7-9 and TRBJ2-2; 7 positions match TRBD2. The CDR3 totals 16 residues. Germline CDR1 is SEHNR and CDR2 is FQNEAQ (reference sequence). The ends lost 5 bases at V and 6 bases at J; junction bases unmatched: 12. The DNA of the CDR3 is TGTGCCAGCAGCACCAGCACTAGCGATCAGGCCGGGGAGCTGTTTTTT. Translation: CASSTSTSDQAGELFF.

The genes are TRBV6-5 and TRBJ2-2, with D possibly called TRBD1 or TRBD2 (5 bases each). The CDR3 extends over 14 amino acids. CDR1 and CDR2 (germline): MNHEY, SVGAGI. V was trimmed by 6 bases and J by 5 bases, leaving 13 bases between them. The CDR3: CASRPTWGTGELFF. The CDR3 DNA reads TGTGCCAGCAGGCCCACTTGGGGGACCGGGGAGCTGTTTTTT.

The J gene is TRBJ1-4, the V gene TRBV10-3, with D possibly being TRBD1 (5 bases). CDR1 is ENHRY, CDR2 SYGVKD, per germline. The CDR3 covers 13 residues. V shed 10 bases and J shed 5 bases, with 14 bases lying between them. The CDR3 DNA reads TGTGCCACCTCGGGGGATTCGAATGAAAAACTGTTTTTT. This sequence encodes CATSGDSNEKLFF.